The rows below give T cell receptor beta chains drawn from one sample of a study of T cells in Graves' hyperthyroidism and ophthalmopathy. TCRdb called the multiplex PCR reads again in MiXCR, with one record for every CDR3 protein. Seen here are hundreds of thousands of distinct CDR3 sequences, 15% to 19% observed once, and the top ten hold around an eighth. Material for sequencing was blood. These receptors came from a young woman with Graves' hyperthyroidism. CDR3s include the opening cysteine and the closing phenylalanine or tryptophan. D genes are given only for firm matches. Part of the rows lack a size; the others show once, few, many or a class for expanded clones.

.	14	.	TRBV6-5	TRBJ2-3	CASGYGVSTDTQYF	TGTGCCAGCGGTTATGGGGTTTCCACAGATACGCAGTATTTT
.	11	few	TRBV6-2/TRBV6-3	TRBJ1-1	CASSPTLEAFF	TGTGCCAGCAGCCCCACGCTTGAAGCTTTCTTT
TRBD2	16	many	TRBV5-1	TRBJ2-7	CASSKNPGLARREQYF	TGCGCCAGCAGCAAGAATCCGGGACTAGCTCGTCGCGAGCAGTACTTC
TRBD1	19	.	TRBV12-5	TRBJ2-3	CASGLVLAGTGVRTDTQYF	TGTGCTAGTGGTTTGGTACTCGCCGGGACAGGGGTTCGCACAGATACGCAGTATTTT
.	13	many	TRBV24-1	TRBJ2-7	CATSDTVGYEQYF	TGTGCCACCAGTGATACTGTGGGGTACGAGCAGTACTTC
.	14	.	TRBV10-2	TRBJ2-7	CASSAGDYSYEQHF	TGCGCCAGCAGTGCCGGCGACTACTCCTACGAGCAGCACTTC
.	14	.	TRBV6-2/TRBV6-3	TRBJ2-5	CASGSQDDPEIQYF	TGTGCCAGCGGATCTCAGGACGACCCGGAGATCCAGTACTTC
.	12	many	TRBV11-2	TRBJ1-1	CASSLDGTEAFF	TGTGCCAGCAGCTTAGATGGCACTGAAGCTTTCTTT
.	14	many	TRBV18	TRBJ2-3	CASPPETGFGTQYF	TGTGCCAGCCCACCTGAGACTGGCTTTGGTACGCAGTATTTT
TRBD1	15	few	TRBV28	TRBJ2-7	CASSSAGTGSYEQYF	TGTGCCAGCAGTTCGGCCGGGACAGGTTCCTACGAGCAGTACTTC
TRBD2	17	.	TRBV4-3	TRBJ2-1	CAGSQEPSGEFRDEQFF	TGCGCCGGCAGCCAAGAGCCTAGCGGGGAGTTTCGCGATGAGCAGTTCTTC
.	14	few	TRBV29-1	TRBJ2-7	CSIKTGARDYEQYF	TGCAGCATTAAGACAGGAGCCAGAGACTACGAGCAGTACTTC
TRBD1	15	few	TRBV27	TRBJ1-1	CASSSAGTGGTEAFF	TGTGCCAGCAGTTCCGCCGGGACAGGGGGCACTGAAGCTTTCTTT
.	15	.	TRBV19	TRBJ1-5	CASSIEGRVFQPQHF	TGTGCCAGTAGTATAGAAGGCAGGGTTTTTCAGCCCCAGCATTTT
.	16	.	TRBV20-1	TRBJ2-1	CSAELGFSEDIDEQFF	TGCAGTGCCGAACTAGGTTTTAGCGAGGATATCGATGAGCAGTTCTTC
TRBD1	15	.	TRBV24-1	TRBJ2-7	CATSDSGTGSYEQYF	TGTGCCACCAGTGACTCCGGGACAGGGTCCTACGAGCAGTACTTC
.	14	few	TRBV14	TRBJ1-1	CASSDVAGSTEAFF	TGTGCCAGCAGCGACGTAGCGGGGAGCACTGAAGCTTTCTTT
TRBD2	14	many	TRBV20-1	TRBJ2-3	CSARTSGGADTQYF	TGCAGTGCTCGTACTAGTGGGGGGGCAGATACGCAGTATTTT
.	14	few	TRBV12-3/TRBV12-4	TRBJ1-1	CASSRGGGISEAFF	TGTGCCAGCAGCCGGGGGGGGGGCATCTCTGAAGCTTTCTTT
.	11	many	TRBV6-2/TRBV6-3	TRBJ2-1	CASRRTDEQFF	TGTGCCAGCAGGAGAACTGATGAGCAGTTCTTC
TRBD2	15	.	TRBV29-1	TRBJ2-3	CSAAWASGRTDTQYF	TGCAGCGCCGCCTGGGCTAGCGGGAGGACAGATACGCAGTATTTT
TRBD1	17	.	TRBV5-1	TRBJ2-1	CATRPAYRGIIGNEQFF	TGCGCCACCAGACCCGCCTACAGGGGGATTATAGGCAATGAGCAGTTCTTC
.	14	few	TRBV2	TRBJ1-2	CASSGNGGNYGYTF	TGTGCCAGCAGTGGGAATGGAGGTAACTATGGCTACACCTTC
.	13	few	TRBV7-9	TRBJ1-2	CASNLSGDHGYTF	TGTGCCAGCAATTTATCAGGGGACCATGGCTACACCTTC
.	15	.	TRBV5-1	TRBJ2-1	CASSSRAGHYNEQFF	TGCGCCAGCAGCTCCAGGGCGGGACATTACAATGAGCAGTTCTTC
TRBD1	16	many	TRBV19	TRBJ1-1	CASSIPVDRGNTEAFF	TGTGCCAGTAGTATACCCGTCGACAGGGGGAACACTGAAGCTTTCTTT
.	16	many	TRBV7-9	TRBJ2-1	CASSLRALTLYNEQFF	TGTGCCAGCAGCTTGAGGGCCCTAACTCTCTACAATGAGCAGTTCTTC
.	14	many	TRBV18	TRBJ1-5	CASSEGRINQPQHF	TGTGCCAGCTCAGAAGGACGGATTAATCAGCCCCAGCATTTT
TRBD1	14	many	TRBV2	TRBJ2-7	CASNSGTGFLEQYF	TGTGCCAGCAATTCCGGGACAGGGTTTCTCGAGCAGTACTTC
.	13	many	TRBV5-1	TRBJ2-1	CASSLARTTEQFF	TGCGCCAGCAGCTTGGCCCGGACTACCGAGCAGTTCTTC
.	15	few	TRBV7-9	TRBJ2-2	CASSPARVNTGELFF	TGTGCCAGCAGCCCCGCCCGGGTGAACACCGGGGAGCTGTTTTTT
.	14	many	TRBV11-1	TRBJ1-6	CASSLAHRNSPLHF	TGTGCCAGCAGCTTAGCGCACAGAAATTCACCCCTCCACTTT
.	13	many	TRBV12-3/TRBV12-4	TRBJ1-5	CASRDRTNQPQHF	TGTGCCAGCAGAGACAGGACAAATCAGCCCCAGCATTTT
.	14	many	TRBV7-2	TRBJ1-2	CASSLWKGGDGYTF	TGTGCCAGCAGCTTATGGAAGGGGGGGGATGGCTACACCTTC
.	18	.	TRBV6-1	TRBJ2-6	CASSSVDGSASGANVLTF	TGTGCCAGCAGCTCAGTGGACGGATCCGCCTCTGGGGCCAACGTCCTGACTTTC
.	14	few	TRBV15	TRBJ1-1	CATSRAAGFTEAFF	TGTGCCACCAGCAGAGCAGCGGGGTTCACTGAAGCTTTCTTT
TRBD1	13	many	TRBV20-1	TRBJ2-1	CSVPDRDYNEQFF	TGCAGTGTCCCGGACAGGGACTACAATGAGCAGTTCTTC
TRBD2	15	few	TRBV2	TRBJ2-7	CASLEAGGPSYEQYF	TGTGCCAGCCTCGAGGCGGGAGGTCCCTCCTACGAGCAGTACTTC
TRBD1	11	.	TRBV20-1	TRBJ1-2	CSPIWTGGYTF	TGCAGCCCCATTTGGACAGGAGGCTACACCTTC
.	15	many	TRBV7-9	TRBJ2-7	CASSSVEGPPSEQYF	TGTGCCAGCAGCTCTGTTGAGGGGCCACCCTCCGAGCAGTACTTC
TRBD2	16	many	TRBV10-3	TRBJ2-1	CAISESPGGIYNEQFF	TGTGCCATCAGTGAGTCACCGGGGGGGATTTACAATGAGCAGTTCTTC
.	15	many	TRBV11-2	TRBJ2-2	CASSLVSRHTGELFF	TGTGCCAGCAGCTTAGTGAGTAGGCACACCGGGGAGCTGTTTTTT
.	16	many	TRBV6-7	TRBJ2-3	CASRKLRSLCTDTQYF	TGTGCCAGCAGAAAGTTGAGGTCGCTCTGCACAGATACGCAGTATTTT
.	15	few	TRBV6-6	TRBJ1-3	CASSYSVISGNTIYF	TGTGCCAGCAGTTACTCGGTGATCTCTGGAAACACCATATATTTT
.	16	.	TRBV7-3	TRBJ2-1	CASSLSGLPFQNEQFF	TGTGCCAGCAGCTTATCGGGACTCCCCTTCCAGAATGAGCAGTTCTTC
TRBD2	15	.	TRBV28	TRBJ2-4	CASSPRAGGPPIQYF	TGTGCCAGCAGTCCCCGAGCGGGAGGCCCCCCCATTCAGTACTTC
.	12	few	TRBV20-1	TRBJ2-7	CSARGSVYEQYF	TGCAGTGCTAGAGGGTCGGTATACGAGCAGTACTTC
.	16	many	TRBV2	TRBJ2-3	CASSVRRAPNTDTQYF	TGTGCCAGCAGTGTCCGCCGGGCCCCAAACACAGATACGCAGTATTTT